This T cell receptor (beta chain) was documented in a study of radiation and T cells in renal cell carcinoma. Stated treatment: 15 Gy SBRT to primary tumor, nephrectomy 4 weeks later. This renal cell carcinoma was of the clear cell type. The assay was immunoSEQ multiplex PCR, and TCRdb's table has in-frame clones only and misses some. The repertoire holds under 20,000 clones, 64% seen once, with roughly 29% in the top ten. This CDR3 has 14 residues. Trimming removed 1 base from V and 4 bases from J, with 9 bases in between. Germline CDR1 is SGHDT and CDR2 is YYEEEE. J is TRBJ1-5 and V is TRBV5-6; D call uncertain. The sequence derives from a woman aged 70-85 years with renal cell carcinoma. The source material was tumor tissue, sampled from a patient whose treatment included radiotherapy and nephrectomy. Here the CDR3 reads CASSLRDGNQPQHF. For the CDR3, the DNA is TGTGCCAGCAGCTTGCGAGACGGAAATCAGCCCCAGCATTTT.